The sequence of this TCR beta chain was determined in a study of post-analysis software for immune sequencing data. Study context: Recorded disease courses covered relapsing-remitting, secondary progressive and progressive-relapsing multiple sclerosis. Some patients had no subtype annotation. Broader study findings: Relative to controls, patients had a few TRBV segments at higher frequency, with TRBV5-6, TRBV5-1 and TRBV20-1 among these. Analysis by F measure revealed that same-batch samples clustered strongly together. Significantly lower normalized Chao1 diversity was seen in multiple sclerosis patients than in controls.

Comment on this clonotype: Its target is unknown.

The V and J ends lost 3 bases and 1 base respectively, with 7 bases between them. This CDR3 has 14 residues. Prepared libraries of TCR beta cDNA carried unique molecular identifiers. Approximately 450,000 cDNA molecules were recovered from an input of 1 to 10 million T cells. Using its own MiXCR run on the PCR reads, TCRdb lists one record per CDR3 protein. Seen here are 750,000 to 950,000 distinct CDR3 sequences, approximately 53% observed once, and the top ten hold around 4.5%. The TCR was taken from a girl aged 5 to 17 with multiple sclerosis. The source material was blood. The V call is TRBV12-3 or TRBV12-4, the J call TRBJ1-5, with D unclear. CDR3 loop: CASSLTQSNQPQHF. The CDR3 DNA follows: TGTGCCAGCAGTTTGACACAGAGCAATCAGCCCCAGCATTTT.